Below, 18 T cell receptor beta chains from the same sample are listed, as sequenced in a study of shared T cell receptors in the human thymus (dated by TCRdb to about 2021). The method was the immunoSEQ multiplex PCR assay. TCRdb obtained this table from immuneACCESS and retained in-frame rearrangements with V and J assigned. These tables miss some clones; where compared with another copy, unresolved V genes account for less than half of the shortfall, and the remainder is unexplained. A total of about 660,000 clones appear in this sample, about 90% of them only once. The ten largest clones capture 0.0094% of the sample. The same sample was also used in a study of human thymus T cells.

The sequenced sample consisted of thymocytes. These receptors were collected from a boy younger than two with a congenital heart defect. Donor details come from another sample of the same person, matched by shared clones.

The chain employs TRBV11-2 and TRBJ2-3; no definite D call. Germline lookup yields CDR1 SGHAT and CDR2 FQNNGV. V was clipped by 8 bases and J by 4 bases, with 13 bases between them. The CDR3 runs 13 residues. CDR3 protein: CASRYFVPDTQYF. In DNA form, the CDR3 reads TGTGCCAGCCGCTACTTTGTCCCAGATACGCAGTATTTT.

This chain uses TRBV15 with TRBJ2-3; 9 bases match TRBD2. There are 16 residues in the CDR3. The trim removed 0 bases at V and 1 base at J, leaving 2 bases unmatched. Germline lookup yields CDR1 LNHNV and CDR2 YYDKDF (reference sequence). DNA of the CDR3: TGTGCCACCAGCAGAGAAGTAGCGGGGGGCACAGATACGCAGTATTTT. Translated: CATSREVAGGTDTQYF.

This clone has only a few counts. CDR3: CASSLNFERTGRNTEAFF. CDR3 nucleotide sequence: TGCGCCAGCAGCTTGAACTTCGAAAGGACAGGGAGGAACACTGAAGCTTTCTTT. V is TRBV5-1 and J is TRBJ1-1; 8 nucleotides align to TRBD1. With V trimmed by 1 base and J by 1 base, 12 bases remained unmatched. The CDR3 is 18 residues long. The germline V gene encodes CDR1 SGHRS and CDR2 YFSETQ.

Regarding this clone: A read error may produce the germline difference seen at one junction end. This specimen includes other DNA sequences encoding the same CDR3. The J gene is TRBJ1-6, the V gene TRBV6-6; tentative D call: TRBD1 (6 bases). CDR1 is MNHNY and CDR2 is SVGAGI in the germline V gene (reference sequence). The CDR3 has 15 amino acids. The CDR3: CASSYSGGEDSPLHF. DNA for the CDR3: TGTGCCAGCAGTTACTCAGGGGGTGAGGATTCCCCCCTCCACTTT.

This chain uses TRBV28 with TRBJ1-3, with 9 positions matching TRBD1. Germline V gene lookup returns CDR1 MDHEN and CDR2 SYDVKM. V gave up 5 bases and J gave up 4 bases; unmatched junction bases: 9. This CDR3 is 16 amino acids long. The CDR3 coding sequence is TGTGCCAGCAGTACCATCACAGGGGGCTCAGGAAACACCATATATTTT. Translating it yields CASSTITGGSGNTIYF.

This chain links TRBV6-5 with TRBJ2-2; tentative D call: TRBD1 (6 bases). The germline gives CDR1 MNHEY, CDR2 SVGAGI. V was clipped by 5 bases and J by 4 bases, with 8 bases between them. The CDR3 has 13 amino acids. As DNA, the CDR3 is TGTGCCAGCAGTACAGGGTTCACCGGGGAGCTGTTTTTT. It is translated as CASSTGFTGELFF.

This clone was recorded a few times. The CDR3 is CASGGFGDSAFF. The CDR3 region has the DNA TGCGCCAGTGGGGGGTTCGGCGACTCCGCTTTCTTT. V and J are TRBV4-1 and TRBJ1-1; tentative D call: TRBD1 (5 bases). The germline V gene encodes CDR1 MGHRA and CDR2 YSYEKL. With 9 bases removed from V and 11 bases from J, the gap between germline ends came to 19 bases. The CDR3 consists of 12 residues.

This rearrangement joins TRBV29-1 to TRBJ2-2; D perhaps matches TRBD2 (6 bases). The CDR3 is 11 amino acids. V lost 4 bases and J lost 6, with 6 bases in between. Per germline, CDR1 SQVTM and CDR2 ANQGSEA. The CDR3 region is CSVAGAGELFF. The CDR3 DNA follows: TGCAGCGTTGCGGGGGCCGGGGAGCTGTTTTTT.

The rearrangement uses TRBV28 and TRBJ2-7; 7 bases align to TRBD1. J gave up 3 bases and V 0 bases, and 2 bases lay outside the gene matches. This CDR3 has 14 amino acids. From germline, CDR1 is MDHEN and CDR2 SYDVKM. The CDR3 coding sequence is TGTGCCAGCAGTTTATGGACAGGGAGCTACGAGCAGTACTTC. This translates into CASSLWTGSYEQYF.

The V and J genes are TRBV28 and TRBJ1-1; D not certain. Germline V gene data show CDR1 as MDHEN and CDR2 as SYDVKM. V lost 7 bases to trimming and J lost 0 bases, with 15 bases between them. The CDR3 is 15 amino acids. CDR3 bases: TGTGCCAGCACCCTCCGGAGGCTATTGAACACTGAAGCTTTCTTT. This codes for CASTLRRLLNTEAFF.

The chain is built from TRBV6-5 and TRBJ2-7; 10 bases fit TRBD2. Trimming took 0 bases from V and 2 from J; bases not matched to a gene: 4. This CDR3 spans 16 amino acids. Germline V gene sequence: CDR1 MNHEY, CDR2 SVGAGI. The CDR3 nucleotides read TGTGCCAGCAGTTACTCTAGGCTAGCGGGAGCCTACGAGCAGTACTTC. It specifies CASSYSRLAGAYEQYF.

The rearrangement joins TRBV4-3 to TRBJ1-2; a possible D gene is TRBD1 (5 bases). The length of the CDR3 is 13 residues. With 3 bases removed from V and 0 bases from J, the gap between germline ends came to 5 bases. Germline assignment: CDR1 LGHNA and CDR2 YSLEER. CDR3: CASSQGPNYGYTF. CDR3 sequence (DNA): TGCGCCAGCAGCCAGGGGCCTAACTATGGCTACACCTTC.

V and J are TRBV5-1 and TRBJ2-1; 7 bases line up with TRBD2. Losses at the gene ends were 1 base for V and 5 bases for J; bases not matched to a gene: 9. The CDR3 length is 16 residues. The germline gives CDR1 SGHRS, CDR2 YFSETQ. Written as DNA, the CDR3 is TGCGCCAGCAGCTTGTTGGAGGGAGGGCCGAACAATGAGCAGTTCTTC. Protein product: CASSLLEGGPNNEQFF.

V and J are TRBV7-2 and TRBJ2-5, with 9 positions matching TRBD2. Unmatched junction bases numbered 7, after V lost 2 bases and J lost 0 bases. The CDR3 sequence is 17 residues long. The germline gives CDR1 SGHTA, CDR2 FQGNSA. CDR3 DNA: TGTGCCAGCAGCTTAAACTCAACTAGCGGGTACCAAGAGACCCAGTACTTC. This sequence encodes CASSLNSTSGYQETQYF.

This chain links TRBV2 with TRBJ1-6, with TRBD1 as a possible D gene (5 bases). Germline V CDR1 and CDR2: SNHLY, FYNNEI. The CDR3 covers 14 residues. Deletions cut 4 bases from V and 8 bases from J, with 12 bases between. The CDR3 loop reads CASSAGTHDSPLHF. CDR3 in DNA: TGTGCCAGCAGTGCCGGGACTCATGATTCACCCCTCCACTTT.

This sequence joins TRBV5-1 and TRBJ2-5; perhaps TRBD1 as D (5 bases). Matching the DNA end better, TRBJ2-7 makes the J call doubtful. The CDR3 is 15 amino acids. In germline, CDR1 is SGHRS, CDR2 YFSETQ. The CDR3 DNA reads TGCGCCAGCAGCTTCGGAAGGGTCAGGGCTTACGAGCAGTACTTC. Translation gives CASSFGRVRAYEQYF.

The table lists this clone with a few counts. The chain couples TRBV28 to TRBJ1-1; no clear D. V lost 5 bases and J lost 9, with 13 bases in between. Germline CDR1 reads MDHEN; CDR2 reads SYDVKM. CDR3 length equals 12 residues. CDR3 sequence: CASSRRGRKAFF. CDR3 coding DNA: TGTGCCAGCAGTCGTCGAGGGCGGAAAGCTTTCTTT.

This clone was seen once. This rearrangement joins TRBV15 to TRBJ2-1; TRBD2 matches at 11 bases. V shed 3 bases and J 5 bases; nucleotides not matched to a gene: 3. This CDR3 region has 15 residues. Germline V gene lookup returns CDR1 LNHNV and CDR2 YYDKDF (reference sequence). CDR3 sequence (DNA): TGTGCCACCAGCAGGAGACTAGCGGGAAACAATGAGCAGTTCTTC. It yields the protein CATSRRLAGNNEQFF. Complete variable domain (other parts from reference TRBV15 and TRBJ2-1): DAMVIQNPRYQVTQFGKPVTLSCSQTLNHNVMYWYQQKSSQAPKLLFHYYDKDFNNEADTPDNFQSRRPNTSFCFLDIRSPGLGDTAMYLCATSRRLAGNNEQFFGPGTRLTVL.